This record concerns one TCR beta chain sequence. Its antigen is undetermined. Using unique molecular identifiers, the investigators prepared the TCRbeta library. TCRdb processed the PCR reads anew with MiXCR; each CDR3 protein has one entry. This table holds approximately 350,000 distinct CDR3 sequences, roughly 16% found once. The data are from a study of T-cell reconstitution after alpha-beta-depleted transplantation in children. Whole-study results and caveats: The high TCRbeta diversity at day 60 in some patients came from surviving recipient T cells and thymic progenitors. It was newly produced T cells that mostly accounted for T-cell counts and diversity one year after transplant. Expanded clones from the graft, numbering several hundred, reportedly supplied alpha-beta T cells about two months after transplant.

Trimming at V came to 5 bases and at J to 12 bases, leaving 11 bases not matched to a gene. The length of the CDR3 is 14 residues. The germline V gene encodes CDR1 SGHNT and CDR2 YENEEA. The sample consisted of PBMCs, mostly from graft donor cells, taken 360 days after TCRalphabeta/CD19-depleted stem cell transplant. The gene calls are TRBV11-3 and TRBJ2-2; TRBD2 matches at 8 bases. This TCR derives from a male patient aged 2-15 years who had a stem cell transplant for acute lymphoblastic leukemia, so the T cells may come from the graft donor. CDR3 loop: CASSLSPTSAQLFF. In DNA, the CDR3 is TGTGCCAGCAGCCTTTCGCCGACTAGCGCCCAGCTGTTTTTT.